A selection of T cell receptor beta chains follows, all from one sample in a study of radiation and T cells in renal cell carcinoma. The table came from immunoSEQ multiplex PCR; TCRdb's copy has only in-frame clones and leaves some out. The table has 100,000 to 150,000 clones, 88% seen once; the top ten hold 5.8%. Sequences were derived from blood, sampled from a patient whose treatment included radiotherapy and nephrectomy. These receptors all come from a woman aged 70 to 79 with renal cell carcinoma. Each CDR3 is given with its conserved first and last residue. D genes are given only for firm matches. Size tells how often a clone was seen (once, few, many) or the class of an expanded clone, and some rows leave it out.

TRBD1 once TRBJ1-6 TRBV28 TGTGCCAGCAGTTTATGGGACAGGGGGCTTCGTAATTCACCCCTCCACTTT CASSLWDRGLRNSPLHF
NA NA TRBJ1-2 TRBV19 TGTGCCAGTAGTGGGGACGCCGTGGACAGCGCCTTATATGGCTACACCTTC CASSGDAVDSALYGYTF
NA once TRBJ1-6 TRBV7-2 TGTGCCAGCAGCTTAGGTTGGTCACCCCTCCACTTT CASSLGWSPLHF
NA NA TRBJ1-5 TRBV4-1 TGCGCCAGCAGCCAAGTAAATGGATATCAGCCCCAGCATTTT CASSQVNGYQPQHF
NA once TRBJ2-3 TRBV13 TGTGCCAGCAGCTCCGGAGGTACTAGCACAGATACGCAGTATTTT CASSSGGTSTDTQYF
TRBD2 NA TRBJ2-5 TRBV27 TGTGCCAGCAGTTTAGGGACTAGCGGGAGCCAAGAGACCCAGTACTTC CASSLGTSGSQETQYF
NA NA TRBJ1-1 TRBV11-3 TGTGCCAGCAGCTTAATGGCGGGCAGGAGGAACACTGAAGCTTTCTTT CASSLMAGRRNTEAFF
TRBD1 NA TRBJ1-3 TRBV6-6 TGTGCCAGCAGCCTGGACAGGGGGAGAAAGCAGAACACCATATATTTT CASSLDRGRKQNTIYF
TRBD1 NA TRBJ1-2 TRBV29-1 TGCAGCGTTGACGACAGGGGGCGATCTGGCTACACCTTC CSVDDRGRSGYTF
NA NA TRBJ2-1 TRBV29-1 TGCAGCGTTGCCCTCCAGGGCCAGTTCTTC CSVALQGQFF
TRBD1 NA TRBJ1-4 TRBV18 TGTGCCAGCTCACCCGCCAGGGGGATGGAACTGTTTTTT CASSPARGMELFF
NA NA TRBJ1-2 TRBV4-3 TGCGCCAGCAGCCAAGAGATAGGGTCGTATGGCTACACCTTC CASSQEIGSYGYTF
TRBD1 once TRBJ1-3 TRBV7-6 TGTGCCAGCAGCCCCAGCGTTGGCGGGACAGGGGCAGTTGGAAACACCATATATTTT CASSPSVGGTGAVGNTIYF
NA NA TRBJ1-3 TRBV7-2 TGTGCCAGCAGCCCCCGGGCTTCGGGAAACACCATATATTTT CASSPRASGNTIYF
NA NA TRBJ1-2 TRBV4-2 TGTGCCAGCAGCCAAGACCTCAATCGGGGGGGTAACTATGGCTACACCTTC CASSQDLNRGGNYGYTF
TRBD2 NA TRBJ2-3 TRBV27 TGTGCCAGCAGTGAAAGGACTAGCGGGGGGCCGACAGATACGCAGTATTTT CASSERTSGGPTDTQYF
TRBD2 NA TRBJ2-3 TRBV30 TGTGCCTGGACTCTAGCGGGGGGAAGCACAGATACGCAGTATTTT CAWTLAGGSTDTQYF
NA NA TRBJ1-1 TRBV5-1 TGCGCCAGCAGCTTGTCAGGGGCGAACACTGAAGCTTTCTTT CASSLSGANTEAFF